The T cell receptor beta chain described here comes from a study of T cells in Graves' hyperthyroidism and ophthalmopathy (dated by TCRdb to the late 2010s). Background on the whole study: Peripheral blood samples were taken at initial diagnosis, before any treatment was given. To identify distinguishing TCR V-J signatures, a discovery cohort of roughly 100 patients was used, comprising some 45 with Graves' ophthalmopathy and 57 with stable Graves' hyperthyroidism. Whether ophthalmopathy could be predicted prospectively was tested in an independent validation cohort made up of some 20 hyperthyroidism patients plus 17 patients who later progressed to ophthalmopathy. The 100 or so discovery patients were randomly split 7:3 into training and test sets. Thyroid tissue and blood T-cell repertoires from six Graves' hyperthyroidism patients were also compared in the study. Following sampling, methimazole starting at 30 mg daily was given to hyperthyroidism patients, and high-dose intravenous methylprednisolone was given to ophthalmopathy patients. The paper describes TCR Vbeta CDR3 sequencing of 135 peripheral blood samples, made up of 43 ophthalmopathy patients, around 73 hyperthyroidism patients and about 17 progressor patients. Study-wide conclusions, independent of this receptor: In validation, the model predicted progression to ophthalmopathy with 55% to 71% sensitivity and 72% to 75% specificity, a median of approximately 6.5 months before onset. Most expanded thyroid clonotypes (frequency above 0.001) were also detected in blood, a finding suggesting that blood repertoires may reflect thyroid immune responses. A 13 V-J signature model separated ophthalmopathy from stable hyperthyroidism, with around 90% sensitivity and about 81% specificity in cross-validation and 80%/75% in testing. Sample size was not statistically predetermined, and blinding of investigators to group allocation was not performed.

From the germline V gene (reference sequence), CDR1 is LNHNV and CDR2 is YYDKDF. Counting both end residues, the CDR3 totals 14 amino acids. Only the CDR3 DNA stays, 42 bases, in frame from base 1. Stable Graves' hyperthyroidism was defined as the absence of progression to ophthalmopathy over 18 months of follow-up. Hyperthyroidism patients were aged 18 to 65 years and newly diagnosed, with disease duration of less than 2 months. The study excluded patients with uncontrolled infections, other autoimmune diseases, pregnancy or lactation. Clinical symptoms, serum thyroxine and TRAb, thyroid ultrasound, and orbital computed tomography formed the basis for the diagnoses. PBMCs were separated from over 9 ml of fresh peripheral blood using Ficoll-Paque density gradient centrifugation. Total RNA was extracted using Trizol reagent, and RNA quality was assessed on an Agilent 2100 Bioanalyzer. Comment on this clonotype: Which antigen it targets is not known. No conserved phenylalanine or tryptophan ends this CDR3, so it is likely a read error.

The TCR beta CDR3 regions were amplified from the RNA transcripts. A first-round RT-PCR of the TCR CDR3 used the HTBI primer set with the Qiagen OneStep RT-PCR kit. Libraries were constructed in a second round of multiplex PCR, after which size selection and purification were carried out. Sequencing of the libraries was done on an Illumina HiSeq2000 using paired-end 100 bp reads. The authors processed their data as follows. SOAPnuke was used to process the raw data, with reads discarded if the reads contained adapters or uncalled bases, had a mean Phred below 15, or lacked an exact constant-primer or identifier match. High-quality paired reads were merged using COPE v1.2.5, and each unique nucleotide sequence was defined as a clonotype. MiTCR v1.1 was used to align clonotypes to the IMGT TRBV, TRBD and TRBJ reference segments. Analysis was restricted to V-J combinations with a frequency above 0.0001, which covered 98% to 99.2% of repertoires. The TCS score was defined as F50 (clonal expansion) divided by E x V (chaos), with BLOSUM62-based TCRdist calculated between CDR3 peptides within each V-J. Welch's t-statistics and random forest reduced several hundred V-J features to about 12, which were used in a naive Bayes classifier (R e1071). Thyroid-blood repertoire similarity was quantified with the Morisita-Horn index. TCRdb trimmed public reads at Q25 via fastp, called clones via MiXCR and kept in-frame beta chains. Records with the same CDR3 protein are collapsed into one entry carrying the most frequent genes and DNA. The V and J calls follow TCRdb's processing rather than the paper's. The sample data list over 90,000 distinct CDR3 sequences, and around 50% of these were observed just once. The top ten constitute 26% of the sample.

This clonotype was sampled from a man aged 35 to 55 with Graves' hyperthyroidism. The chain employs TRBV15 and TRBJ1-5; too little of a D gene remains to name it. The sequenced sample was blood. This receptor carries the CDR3 CATNRVASIQPQHS. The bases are TGTGCCACCAACAGAGTGGCGTCCATTCAGCCCCAGCATTCT.